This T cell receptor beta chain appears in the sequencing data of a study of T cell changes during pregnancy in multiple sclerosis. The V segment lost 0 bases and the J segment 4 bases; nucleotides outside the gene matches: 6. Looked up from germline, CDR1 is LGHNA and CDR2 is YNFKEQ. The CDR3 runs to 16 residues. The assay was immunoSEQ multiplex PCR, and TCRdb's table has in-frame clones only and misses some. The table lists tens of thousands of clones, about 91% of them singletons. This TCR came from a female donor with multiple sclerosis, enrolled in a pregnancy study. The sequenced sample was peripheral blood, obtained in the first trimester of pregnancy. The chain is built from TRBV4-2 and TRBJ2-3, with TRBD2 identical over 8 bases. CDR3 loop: CASSQDRSGGPDTQYF. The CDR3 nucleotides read TGTGCCAGCAGCCAAGATCGAAGCGGGGGACCAGATACGCAGTATTTT.